Listed below are T cell receptor beta chains from one sample, sequenced in a study of blood T cell repertoires in COVID-19. The assay was immunoSEQ multiplex PCR, and TCRdb's table has in-frame clones only and misses some. This repertoire shows about 240,000 clones, about 88% found once; its top ten account for 10% to 13%. What was sequenced was peripheral blood. These receptor sequences come from a woman aged 50 to 65 with COVID-19, enrolled during active disease. Each CDR3 is given with its conserved first and last residue. D genes are given only for firm matches. Clone size is shown for a subset of rows, as once, few, many or a class of expanded clone.

v_gene	j_gene	d_gene	abundance	CDR3nt	CDR3aa
TRBV19	TRBJ2-2	.	once	TGTGCCAGTAGTCAATTAGCGGCGAACACCGGGGAGCTGTTTTTT	CASSQLAANTGELFF
TRBV7-9	TRBJ2-7	TRBD2	.	TGTGCCAGCAGCTTACAGCGGGGGTCCGAGCAGTACTTC	CASSLQRGSEQYF
TRBV27	TRBJ1-5	.	.	TGTGCCAGCAGTACCAGGTCCAGGAATCAGCCCCAGCATTTT	CASSTRSRNQPQHF
TRBV7-3	TRBJ2-2	.	few	TGTGCCAGCAGCTACGGGACTCCGAACACCGGGGAGCTGTTTTTT	CASSYGTPNTGELFF
TRBV4-1	TRBJ2-1	TRBD2	few	TGCGCCAGCAGCCAAGAGGAGGGTAGCGGGGTTTATGAGCAGTTCTTC	CASSQEEGSGVYEQFF
TRBV5-4	TRBJ2-6	TRBD1	.	TGTGCCAGCAGCTCTCCGGGACAGGGTGCCGGGGCCAACGTCCTGACTTTC	CASSSPGQGAGANVLTF
TRBV7-2	TRBJ1-5	TRBD1	.	TGTGCCAGCAGCTTAGCCGGGACAGCTAGCAATCAGCCCCAGCATTTT	CASSLAGTASNQPQHF
TRBV6-6	TRBJ1-2	.	.	TGTGCCAGCAGTTACGGGGGAGGCGGGCAGTATGGCTACACCTTC	CASSYGGGGQYGYTF
TRBV6-2/TRBV6-3	TRBJ1-5	.	.	TGTGCCAGCAGTCAACTCCCGGTTCAGCCCCAGCATTTT	CASSQLPVQPQHF
TRBV19	TRBJ2-5	TRBD2	.	TGTGCCAGTAGTATAGGCGGCGGGGGGCCGAAGACCCAGTACTTC	CASSIGGGGPKTQYF
TRBV7-2	TRBJ1-2	.	.	TGTGCCAGCAGCTTGAGGGTTATCTATGGCTACACCTTC	CASSLRVIYGYTF
TRBV7-2	TRBJ2-7	.	.	TGTGCCAGCAGCTACTCTACATTCGGAGTCTACGAGCAGTACTTC	CASSYSTFGVYEQYF
TRBV4-1	TRBJ2-3	.	.	TGCGCCAGCAGCCCCCGGACAGTTACAGATACGCAGTATTTT	CASSPRTVTDTQYF
TRBV7-2	TRBJ2-7	TRBD1	.	TGTGCCAGCAGCTCTAATCCCGGGACAGGTTTGTACGAGCAGTACTTC	CASSSNPGTGLYEQYF
TRBV10-3	TRBJ1-5	.	.	TGTGCCATCGTTGGGCAGCTCGACCAGCCCCAGCATTTT	CAIVGQLDQPQHF
TRBV4-1	TRBJ1-3	.	.	TGCGCCAGCAGCTCTCCAGGGGTGCAGGGGAGATCCCTGGGAGGAAACACCATATATTTT	CASSSPGVQGRSLGGNTIYF
TRBV11-3	TRBJ2-7	TRBD1	.	TGTGCCAGCAGCTTACCGGGACAGCGGTACGAGCAGTACTTC	CASSLPGQRYEQYF
TRBV18	TRBJ1-1	.	.	TGTGCCAGCTCACCGGAGGTCAGGAAAACTGAAGCTTTCTTT	CASSPEVRKTEAFF
TRBV12-3/TRBV12-4	TRBJ1-2	.	.	TGTGCCAGCAGCCCCTCGACAGGTCCGGGCTACACCTTC	CASSPSTGPGYTF
TRBV18	TRBJ1-3	.	.	TGTGCCAGCTCACCACCGGGCAGGGTTGTCTCTGGAAACACCATATATTTT	CASSPPGRVVSGNTIYF